Below, 25 T cell receptor beta chains from the same sample are listed, as sequenced in a study of early T cells in non-severe SARS-CoV-2 infection (dated by TCRdb to the early 2020s). The library was prepared using 5' RACE. TCRdb records NextSeq 500 as the sequencer. In TCRdb, the public reads were trimmed at Q25 with fastp and aligned with MiXCR, with productive beta chains retained. When rows share a CDR3 protein, they turn into one entry using the most common DNA and genes. Within this sample are some 30,000 distinct CDR3 sequences, with approximately 4.3% of them counted one time only. The top ten hold 9% to 14% of the sample. The sample consisted of whole blood. Receptors were obtained from an adult who was a healthcare worker with PCR-confirmed SARS-CoV-2 infection or an uninfected control (not recorded which).

This clonotype showed up many times. The chain couples TRBV19 to TRBJ2-7; TRBD2 aligns across 7 bases. V was pared by 3 bases and J by 1 base, with 3 bases of the junction left unmatched. Germline V CDR1 and CDR2: LNHDA, SQIVND (reference sequence). This CDR3 has 14 residues. CDR3 loop: CASSIGGSSYEQYF. The CDR3 DNA reads TGTGCCAGTAGTATCGGGGGGAGTTCCTACGAGCAGTACTTC.

This clonotype was observed at least ten times. The chain joins TRBV30 to TRBJ2-7; D may match TRBD1 or TRBD2 (5 bases each). Per the germline V gene, CDR1 is GTSNPN and CDR2 is SVGIG (reference sequence). V lost 2 bases to trimming and J lost 5 bases, with 16 bases between them. CDR3 length: 14 amino acids. The chain's CDR3 is CAWSLGDMNNEQYF. CDR3 coding DNA: TGTGCCTGGAGTTTGGGGGATATGAACAACGAGCAGTACTTC.

This clonotype appeared many times. The chain has TRBV5-1 and TRBJ2-7; 8 bases fit TRBD1. This CDR3 has 14 amino acids. Germline CDR1 and CDR2: SGHRS and YFSETQ. With V trimmed by 4 bases and J by 2 bases, 5 bases remained unmatched. For the CDR3, the DNA is TGCGCCAGCAGCCTCGGGACAGGCGCCTACGAGCAGTACTTC. Translated: CASSLGTGAYEQYF.

This clonotype was counted at least ten times. The rearrangement links TRBV5-6 to TRBJ2-7; 11 nucleotides agree with TRBD2. This CDR3 is 17 amino acids long. In germline, CDR1 is SGHDT, CDR2 YYEEEE. V lost 4 bases to trimming and J lost 5 bases; unmatched junction nucleotides: 14. CDR3 loop: CASSRRLAGLAKHEQYF. The CDR3 DNA reads TGTGCCAGCAGCCGCAGACTAGCGGGACTTGCAAAGCACGAGCAGTACTTC.

This clonotype was seen a few times. The rearrangement links TRBV7-2 to TRBJ1-1; no firm D call. CDR3 length: 15 amino acids. Germline CDR1 is SGHTA and CDR2 is FQGNSA. The ends were cut back, 0 bases at V and 4 bases at J, with 12 bases in the middle. The CDR3 is CASSLALEGFTEAFF. Written as DNA, the CDR3 is TGTGCCAGCAGCTTAGCTTTGGAGGGATTCACTGAAGCTTTCTTT.

This clonotype was seen repeatedly, ten times or more. This chain links TRBV11-2 with TRBJ1-1, with a possible D match to TRBD1 (5 bases). There are 15 residues in the CDR3. V was cut by 3 bases and J by 5 bases, with 16 bases left in between. Germline lookup yields CDR1 SGHAT and CDR2 FQNNGV. The CDR3 region has the DNA TGTGCCAGCAGCTTCTCCGGGGCGAGCGGGACTGAAGCTTTCTTT. This gives the protein CASSFSGASGTEAFF.

The rearrangement links TRBV14 to TRBJ1-2; 7 bases are a match to TRBD1. This CDR3 comprises 14 residues. With 5 bases clipped from V and 3 bases from J, the junction kept 6 bases outside the gene matches. Germline CDR1 reads SGHDN; CDR2 reads FVKESK. This CDR3 reads CASSAGTEYYGYTF. The CDR3 DNA reads TGTGCCAGCAGCGCCGGGACAGAGTACTATGGCTACACCTTC.

V usage is TRBV5-4 and J usage is TRBJ1-1, with D possibly matching TRBD1 (6 bases). This CDR3 has 16 amino acids. Trimming shortened V by 3 bases and J by 5 bases, and 20 bases separated the two germline ends. CDR1 and CDR2 (germline): SGHNT, YYREEE (reference sequence). The CDR3 DNA reads TGTGCCAGCAGCTCCACGGGAGGGGGAACGTGGACTGAAGCTTTCTTT. Its protein product is CASSSTGGGTWTEAFF.

A few counts support this clonotype. This rearrangement joins TRBV4-1 to TRBJ2-2; TRBD2 agrees at 9 bases. V was pared by 0 bases and J by 5 bases, with 7 bases of the junction left unmatched. The CDR3 is 17 amino acids. CDR1 is MGHRA, CDR2 YSYEKL, per germline. CDR3 amino acids: CASSQDLSGRRTGELFF. The CDR3 coding sequence is TGCGCCAGCAGCCAAGACCTCAGCGGGAGGCGGACCGGGGAGCTGTTTTTT.

This clonotype was found many times. The junction and the germline gene differ at one end; a read error may be behind it. V usage is TRBV5-1 and J usage is TRBJ2-7, with D uncertain. The CDR3 extends over 13 amino acids. The germline V gene has CDR1 SGHRS and CDR2 YFSETQ. The CDR3, as DNA: TGTGCCAGCAGCTTCGCCGTCAACTACGAGCAGTACTTC. This translates into CASSFAVNYEQYF.

This clonotype rates as medium-sized. The rearrangement uses TRBV12-3 or TRBV12-4 and TRBJ2-3, with D tentatively TRBD1 (5 bases). The CDR3 totals 14 residues. V lost 7 bases, J lost 6 bases, and 17 bases lay in between. CDR3 sequence: CASTMGRLGDTQYF. DNA for the CDR3: TGTGCCAGCACCATGGGGCGACTCGGGGATACGCAGTATTTT.

This clonotype was counted at least ten times. The CDR3 coding sequence is TGTGCCAGCAGGCCTCCCCGGGGGGCGCGGAGCAATCAGCCCCAGCATTTT. This encodes CASRPPRGARSNQPQHF. V usage is TRBV28 and J usage is TRBJ1-5; weak D call: TRBD1 (6 bases). CDR3 size: 17 residues. From germline, CDR1 is MDHEN and CDR2 SYDVKM. Between the trimmed V and J ends, which lost 6 bases and 1 base, there was a span of 19 bases.

There are many counts of this clonotype. The chain uses TRBV20-1 and TRBJ2-5; 9 nucleotides align to TRBD1. J was trimmed by 2 bases and V by 6 bases; bases with no gene match: 7. Germline V lookup: CDR1 DFQATT, CDR2 SNEGSKA (reference sequence). The CDR3 runs 14 residues. DNA for the CDR3: TGCAGTGCCCGAGGGGACAGGGCGCAAGAGACCCAGTACTTC. It specifies CSARGDRAQETQYF.

This chain links TRBV4-1 with TRBJ1-5, with TRBD1 identical over 8 bases. Germline loops: CDR1 MGHRA, CDR2 YSYEKL. J gave up 4 bases and V 1 base, and 3 bases lay outside the gene matches. The CDR3 consists of 15 residues. The CDR3, as DNA: TGCGCCAGCAGCCAAGGGGGACAGGCGAATCAGCCCCAGCATTTT. Encoded protein: CASSQGGQANQPQHF.

This clonotype was seen ten or more times. The chain employs TRBV7-3 and TRBJ2-1; no definite D call. Trimming took 5 bases from V and 0 from J, leaving 14 bases between them. Germline lookup yields CDR1 SGHTA and CDR2 FQGTGA. The CDR3 has 16 amino acids. The CDR3 loop reads CASSPNNLTSYNEQFF. In nucleotides, the CDR3 is TGTGCCAGCAGCCCCAATAACCTGACCTCCTACAATGAGCAGTTCTTC.

This clonotype has a count of ten or more. This chain links TRBV3-1 with TRBJ2-1; possibly TRBD2 for D (6 bases). Germline CDR1 is LGHDT and CDR2 is YNNKEL (reference sequence). The CDR3 totals 14 residues. V was shortened by 4 bases and J by 6 bases, with 13 bases between the two germline ends. Here the CDR3 reads CASSLRDSGNEQFF. DNA for the CDR3: TGTGCCAGCAGCCTACGGGACTCAGGCAATGAGCAGTTCTTC.

This clonotype was found many times. The chain couples TRBV5-1 to TRBJ2-3; D is unclear. V was shortened by 1 base and J by 1 base, with 4 bases between the two germline ends. Germline lookup yields CDR1 SGHRS and CDR2 YFSETQ. CDR3 size: 13 residues. The CDR3 is CASSLWGTDTQYF. For the CDR3, the DNA is TGCGCCAGCAGCTTGTGGGGCACAGATACGCAGTATTTT.

This clonotype has ten or more counts. The gene calls are TRBV29-1 and TRBJ2-1; a possible D gene is TRBD2 (6 bases). V lost 0 bases to trimming and J lost 6 bases, with 15 bases between them. This CDR3 has 15 residues. Germline V gives CDR1 SQVTM, CDR2 ANQGSEA. The CDR3 is CSVEDGGSALNEQFF. The CDR3 DNA reads TGCAGCGTTGAAGATGGGGGGTCAGCCCTCAATGAGCAGTTCTTC.

The chain links TRBV7-9 to TRBJ2-3; 8 bases match TRBD2. The CDR3 has 16 residues. Germline lookup yields CDR1 SEHNR and CDR2 FQNEAQ (reference sequence). The V and J ends lost 2 bases and 5 bases, in that order; junction bases with no gene match: 9. CDR3 bases: TGTGCCAGCAGCTTACTCGGAGCGGGAGATGTAGATACGCAGTATTTT. Translating it yields CASSLLGAGDVDTQYF.

This clonotype was seen many times. The chain employs TRBV5-1 and TRBJ2-7; 7 bases align to TRBD1. Germline trimming cut 3 bases from V and 4 bases from J; bases unmatched to any gene: 10. There are 15 residues in the CDR3. CDR1 is SGHRS, CDR2 YFSETQ, per germline. For the CDR3, the DNA is TGCGCCAGCAGCTCGGGACAGACCCGGGATTACGAGCAGTACTTC. Amino acid sequence: CASSSGQTRDYEQYF.

This clonotype was seen many times. The chain combines TRBV19 with TRBJ2-1; D is possibly TRBD1 or TRBD2 (6 bases each). The V end lost 5 bases, the J end lost 0 bases, and 17 bases lay between the germline ends. This CDR3 has 17 residues. CDR1 and CDR2 from the germline V gene are LNHDA and SQIVND (reference sequence). This CDR3 is CASSSLPGGGSYNEQFF. CDR3 coding DNA: TGTGCCAGTAGTTCCCTCCCCGGGGGCGGCTCCTACAATGAGCAGTTCTTC.

This clonotype was seen many times. The V gene is TRBV29-1, the J gene TRBJ2-7; 9 bases are a match to TRBD1. Germline-derived CDR1 and CDR2 are SQVTM and ANQGSEA. Unmatched junction bases numbered 8, after V lost 6 bases and J lost 2 bases. CDR3 length: 14 residues. The CDR3 sequence is CSVNEGQGTYEQYF. The CDR3 DNA is TGCAGCGTCAACGAAGGACAGGGGACCTACGAGCAGTACTTC.

The chain joins TRBV5-4 to TRBJ2-7, with 9 bases fitting TRBD2. Germline V gives CDR1 SGHNT, CDR2 YYREEE (reference sequence). CDR3 length equals 16 residues. V lost 4 bases to trimming and J lost 2 bases; unmatched junction nucleotides: 10. CDR3 sequence: CASSPRLAEPTYEQYF. As DNA, the CDR3 is TGTGCCAGCAGCCCCCGACTAGCGGAACCCACCTACGAGCAGTACTTC.

The chain recombines TRBV25-1 with TRBJ2-1; D not certain. Trimming took 7 bases from V and 6 from J, leaving 4 bases between them. The CDR3 is made up of 10 amino acids. CDR1 is MGHDK and CDR2 is SYGVNS in the germline V gene. CDR3 protein: CASKANEQFF. DNA of the CDR3: TGTGCCAGCAAGGCCAATGAGCAGTTCTTC.

This clonotype was seen many times. The chain joins TRBV3-1 to TRBJ1-1; tentatively, D is TRBD1 (5 bases). Germline V gene data show CDR1 as LGHDT and CDR2 as YNNKEL (reference sequence). With 1 base removed from V and 10 bases from J, the gap between germline ends came to 19 bases. The CDR3 loop spans 15 amino acids. CDR3 coding DNA: TGTGCCAGCAGCCAAGGGCGAGGGAAGACGGGGCCAGCTTTCTTT. It encodes CASSQGRGKTGPAFF.